This passage covers 17 T cell receptor beta chains from one sample sequenced in a study of T-cell reconstitution after alpha-beta-depleted transplantation in children. Unique molecular identifiers featured in how the TCRbeta library was prepared. TCRdb re-called the PCR reads through MiXCR, storing one row per CDR3 protein. This repertoire shows around 180,000 distinct CDR3 sequences, 11% found once; its top ten account for 13%. This specimen consisted of PBMCs, obtained before TCRalphabeta/CD19-depleted stem cell transplant. The receptors here all came from a boy between 2 and 15 years old with acute myeloid leukemia, due to receive a stem cell transplant.

The chain uses TRBV2 and TRBJ2-4; perhaps TRBD2 as D (7 bases). V lost 4 bases and J 2 bases, leaving 15 bases between the germline ends. The length of the CDR3 is 16 residues. Germline V gives CDR1 SNHLY, CDR2 FYNNEI. CDR3: CASSGSGGRSKNIQYF. The DNA of the CDR3 is TGTGCCAGCAGTGGATCGGGGGGCCGTTCCAAAAACATTCAGTACTTC.

The rearrangement links TRBV3-1 to TRBJ2-7; 12 bases are shared with TRBD2. CDR3 length: 15 residues. V was pared by 10 bases and J by 0 bases, with 7 bases of the junction left unmatched. Per germline, CDR1 LGHDT and CDR2 YNNKEL (reference sequence). This chain's CDR3 is CATSQGLAGSYEQYV. For the CDR3, the DNA is TGTGCCACCTCCCAGGGACTAGCGGGCTCCTACGAGCAGTACGTC.

This clonotype was observed many times. The chain has TRBV9 and TRBJ2-1; 14 bases are shared with TRBD2. CDR3 length: 16 residues. The V and J ends lost 7 bases and 8 bases, in that order; junction bases with no gene match: 11. Germline values: CDR1 SGDLS, CDR2 YYNGEE. The CDR3 spells CASGQGTSGSFDEQFF. CDR3 DNA sequence: TGTGCCAGCGGACAGGGGACTAGCGGGAGTTTCGATGAGCAGTTCTTC. The entire variable domain, with the rest obtained from reference TRBV9 and TRBJ2-1, is as follows: DSGVTQTPKHLITATGQRVTLRCSPRSGDLSVYWYQQSLDQGLQFLIQYYNGEERAKGNILERFSAQQFPDLHSELNLSSLELGDSALYFCASGQGTSGSFDEQFFGPGTRLTVL.

This clonotype was seen repeatedly, ten times or more. The V and J genes are TRBV28 and TRBJ2-7; tentative D call: TRBD1 (5 bases). The CDR3 runs 20 residues. Germline values: CDR1 MDHEN, CDR2 SYDVKM. Trimming stripped 3 bases from V and 0 bases from J, with 27 bases between. The CDR3 spells CASSFLNDPIRAWGSYEQYF. The CDR3 DNA reads TGTGCCAGCAGTTTCCTAAATGATCCAATCAGGGCCTGGGGCTCCTACGAGCAGTACTTC.

This clonotype has at least ten counts. The V and J genes are TRBV12-3 or TRBV12-4 and TRBJ1-5; possibly TRBD1 for D (5 bases). The CDR3 length is 14 residues. V gave up 2 bases and J gave up 4 bases, with 9 bases separating them. The CDR3 DNA follows: TGTGCCAGCAGTTTACAGGGAATGAATCAGCCCCAGCATTTT. It codes for CASSLQGMNQPQHF.

Of note for this clonotype: Just one base apart from a much larger clone, this may be a read error. The chain couples TRBV12-3 or TRBV12-4 to TRBJ2-1; D might be TRBD1 (5 bases). The CDR3 covers 14 residues. CDR3 DNA sequence: TGTGCCAGCAGTTTTATCCAGGGTCACAATGAGCTGTTCTTC. Amino acids: CASSFIQGHNELFF.

This clonotype was picked up many times. The rearrangement uses TRBV7-2 and TRBJ2-2; D is unclear. Germline V CDR1 and CDR2: SGHTA, FQGNSA. CDR3 length: 14 residues. The V end lost 5 bases, the J end lost 3 bases, and 10 bases lay between the germline ends. The CDR3 is CASSPSRDTGELFF. Here the CDR3 DNA reads TGTGCCAGCAGCCCTAGTAGGGACACCGGGGAGCTGTTTTTT.

This clonotype appeared once. One base away lies a much larger clone, so this may be a sequencing read error. The chain combines TRBV7-2 with TRBJ1-3, with D unclear. The CDR3 runs to 15 residues. V was pared by 1 base and J by 0 bases, with 7 bases between. Germline-derived CDR1 and CDR2 are SGHTA and FQGNSA. This CDR3 reads CASSLDNGSGNTIYF. CDR3 DNA sequence: TGTGCCAGCAGCTTAGATAATGGCTCTGGAAACACCATATATTTT.

This clonotype appeared many times. J is TRBJ2-5 and V is TRBV6-4; possibly TRBD1 for D (6 bases). Germline values: CDR1 MRHNA, CDR2 SNTAGT. V was cut by 5 bases and J by 3 bases, with 22 bases left in between. The CDR3 extends over 17 amino acids. CDR3 bases: TGTGCCAGCAGTAGACCGAGGTCAGGGGTTGTTGAAGAGACCCAGTACTTC. This translates into CASSRPRSGVVEETQYF.

This clonotype was counted at least ten times. The V and J genes are TRBV5-1 and TRBJ2-3; 12 bases are shared with TRBD1. This CDR3 has 16 amino acids. Germline lookup yields CDR1 SGHRS and CDR2 YFSETQ. V dropped 4 bases and J dropped 5; count of bases not matched to a gene: 8. The CDR3, as DNA: TGCGCCAGCAGCCCGGGGACAGGGGGCGCGAAAGATACGCAGTATTTT. It is translated as CASSPGTGGAKDTQYF.

Many counts were recorded for this clonotype. The chain uses TRBV7-2 and TRBJ2-1; TRBD1 matches 9 bases. V gave up 4 bases and J gave up 4 bases; unmatched junction bases: 8. The CDR3 loop spans 16 amino acids. From germline, CDR1 is SGHTA and CDR2 FQGNSA. CDR3 in DNA: TGTGCCAGCAGCTGGACCCCGGGACAGGGTTACAATGAGCAGTTCTTC. Amino acids: CASSWTPGQGYNEQFF.

This clonotype was found many times. The chain uses TRBV5-1 and TRBJ2-7; 10 bases are shared with TRBD2. The CDR3 has 16 amino acids. Germline CDR1 reads SGHRS; CDR2 reads YFSETQ. V lost 0 bases and J lost 0; bases outside the gene matches: 3. CDR3 DNA sequence: TGCGCCAGCAGCTTGGTACTAGCGGGGTCCTCCTACGAGCAGTACTTC. It specifies CASSLVLAGSSYEQYF. Based on the CDR3 plus reference TRBV5-1 and TRBJ2-7, the full variable domain is KAGVTQTPRYLIKTRGQQVTLSCSPISGHRSVSWYQQTPGQGLQFLFEYFSETQRNKGNFPGRFSGRQFSNSRSEMNVSTLELGDSALYLCASSLVLAGSSYEQYFGPGTRLTVT.

The table lists this clonotype with many counts. This sequence joins TRBV6-5 and TRBJ1-3; no clear D gene. CDR3 length: 18 amino acids. The germline CDR1 and CDR2 sequences are MNHEY and SVGAGI. The germline V and J ends were trimmed by 2 bases and 0 bases, with 17 bases remaining between them. Here the CDR3 reads CASSYAPPLSHSGNTIYF. The CDR3, as DNA: TGTGCCAGCAGTTACGCTCCGCCGCTCTCACACTCTGGAAACACCATATATTTT.

This clonotype was detected ten times or more. The chain couples TRBV7-8 to TRBJ2-5; tentative D call: TRBD2 (6 bases). Looked up from germline, CDR1 is SGHVS and CDR2 is FQNEAQ. Trimming removed 2 bases at V and 3 bases at J, with 16 bases between. This CDR3 has 16 residues. The CDR3 region has the DNA TGTGCCAGCAGCTTATGGTCCGGGACTTCTAAAGAGACCCAGTACTTC. As protein: CASSLWSGTSKETQYF.

In its sample, this clonotype was seen many times. The chain is built from TRBV5-1 and TRBJ2-2, with a possible D match to TRBD2 (6 bases). Trimming took off 3 bases at V and 2 bases at J, with 11 bases between the two ends. CDR1 and CDR2 from the germline V gene are SGHRS and YFSETQ. The CDR3 has 15 amino acids. The DNA of the CDR3 is TGCGCCAGCAGCTATGGGACTCCTAACACCGGGGAGCTGTTTTTT. It encodes CASSYGTPNTGELFF.

This clonotype was picked up many times. CDR3 bases: TGCGCCAGCAGCTTGGGACTAGCGGGAGACATTCAGTACTTC. Amino acid sequence: CASSLGLAGDIQYF. This rearrangement joins TRBV5-1 to TRBJ2-4, with TRBD2 matching 12 bases. The CDR3 totals 14 residues. In germline, CDR1 is SGHRS, CDR2 YFSETQ. The trim removed 0 bases at V and 8 bases at J, leaving 0 bases unmatched.

This clonotype appeared many times. The genes are TRBV5-6 and TRBJ2-2; 10 positions match TRBD2. The germline V gene encodes CDR1 SGHDT and CDR2 YYEEEE. The CDR3 is 17 residues long. V dropped 0 bases and J dropped 2; count of bases not matched to a gene: 4. The DNA of the CDR3 is TGTGCCAGCAGCTTGGACCTAGCGGGGGCCAACACCGGGGAGCTGTTTTTT. Encoded protein: CASSLDLAGANTGELFF.